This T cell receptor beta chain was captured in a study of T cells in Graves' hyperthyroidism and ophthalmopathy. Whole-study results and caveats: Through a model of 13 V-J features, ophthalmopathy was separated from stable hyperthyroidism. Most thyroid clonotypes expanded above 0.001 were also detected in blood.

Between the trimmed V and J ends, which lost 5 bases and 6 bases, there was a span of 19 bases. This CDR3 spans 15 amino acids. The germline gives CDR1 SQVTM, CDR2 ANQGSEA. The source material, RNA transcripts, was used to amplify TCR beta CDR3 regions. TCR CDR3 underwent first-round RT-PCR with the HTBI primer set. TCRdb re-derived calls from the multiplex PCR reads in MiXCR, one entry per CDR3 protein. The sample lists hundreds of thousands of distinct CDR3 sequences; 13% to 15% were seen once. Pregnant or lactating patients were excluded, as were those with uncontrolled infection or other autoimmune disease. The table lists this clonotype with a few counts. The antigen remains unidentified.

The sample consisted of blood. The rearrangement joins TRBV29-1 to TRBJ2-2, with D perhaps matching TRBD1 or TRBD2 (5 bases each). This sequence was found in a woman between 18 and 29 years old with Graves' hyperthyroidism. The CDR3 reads CSVYLNFPGPGELFF. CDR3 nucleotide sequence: TGCAGCGTTTATCTCAATTTCCCGGGGCCCGGGGAGCTGTTTTTT.